Listed below are T cell receptor beta chains from one sample, sequenced in a study of OX40 agonist ivuxolimab in advanced cancers. Sequencing was performed with immunoSEQ multiplex PCR; in TCRdb, only in-frame clones are kept and a portion is missing. The sample carries approximately 60,000 clones, 80% to 85% recorded once. Sequencing was performed on CD4+ or CD8+ T cells sorted from blood, taken in a trial of the OX40 agonist ivuxolimab. The receptors shown here come from an adult with an advanced solid tumor such as melanoma, head and neck, liver or kidney cancer. Each CDR3 is given with its conserved first and last residue. Clone size is given for some rows only: seen once, a few or many times, or a class if the clone is expanded.

V gene: TRBV15
clone size: -
J gene: TRBJ1-2
CDR3 protein: CATSKLGGDGYTF

V gene: TRBV4-2
clone size: once
J gene: TRBJ1-6
CDR3 protein: CASSQEGPGNSPLHF

V gene: TRBV5-4
clone size: -
J gene: TRBJ2-2
CDR3 protein: CASSLYEGANTGELFF

V gene: TRBV7-6
clone size: -
J gene: TRBJ2-2
CDR3 protein: CASSRGGGVNTGELFF

V gene: TRBV29-1
clone size: -
J gene: TRBJ1-3
CDR3 protein: CSVGNRRDSGNTIYF

V gene: TRBV18
clone size: -
J gene: TRBJ1-1
CDR3 protein: CASSPDLGAFF

V gene: TRBV5-8
clone size: -
J gene: TRBJ2-7
CDR3 protein: CASSPWTVPSYEQYF

V gene: TRBV10-3
clone size: -
J gene: TRBJ1-3
CDR3 protein: CAIKGTANSGNTIYF

V gene: TRBV5-6
clone size: -
J gene: TRBJ2-5
CDR3 protein: CASSSRTGGETQYF

V gene: TRBV28
clone size: -
J gene: TRBJ2-7
CDR3 protein: CASSFPGADYEQYF

V gene: TRBV28
clone size: few
J gene: TRBJ2-5
CDR3 protein: CASSLTGGSGETQYF

V gene: TRBV28
clone size: -
J gene: TRBJ1-1
CDR3 protein: CASSSITDRIGTEAFF

V gene: TRBV30
clone size: few
J gene: TRBJ2-7
CDR3 protein: CAWSLGQGVDKQYF

V gene: TRBV6-6
clone size: medium-sized
J gene: TRBJ2-6
CDR3 protein: CASSPAAGANVLTF

V gene: TRBV6-6
clone size: -
J gene: TRBJ1-6
CDR3 protein: CASRTGTGNPPLHF

V gene: TRBV4-2
clone size: -
J gene: TRBJ1-2
CDR3 protein: CASSQDRGGGKDGYTF

V gene: TRBV19
clone size: once
J gene: TRBJ2-2
CDR3 protein: CASSIGLGNTGELFF

V gene: TRBV30
clone size: -
J gene: TRBJ1-2
CDR3 protein: CAWSPQGGRNYGYTF

V gene: TRBV7-6
clone size: -
J gene: TRBJ1-1
CDR3 protein: CASSALRGGTEAFF

V gene: TRBV7-2
clone size: -
J gene: TRBJ2-1
CDR3 protein: CASSSRQYNEQFF

V gene: TRBV5-4
clone size: -
J gene: TRBJ1-2
CDR3 protein: CASSLRPDYGYTF

V gene: TRBV5-1
clone size: -
J gene: TRBJ1-1
CDR3 protein: CASSRTTGGNTEAFF

V gene: TRBV9
clone size: once
J gene: TRBJ2-5
CDR3 protein: CASSAQETQYF

V gene: TRBV6-5
clone size: -
J gene: TRBJ2-7
CDR3 protein: CASSYSGGSYEQYF

V gene: TRBV7-2
clone size: -
J gene: TRBJ2-1
CDR3 protein: CASSLGRAVPNEQFF

V gene: TRBV30
clone size: -
J gene: TRBJ1-5
CDR3 protein: CAWRTGNQPQHF

V gene: TRBV2
clone size: -
J gene: TRBJ2-7
CDR3 protein: CASKQAGGYEQYF

V gene: TRBV4-2
clone size: -
J gene: TRBJ1-4
CDR3 protein: CASSQSLGRDGEKLFF

V gene: TRBV18
clone size: -
J gene: TRBJ1-2
CDR3 protein: CASSLLQGASFDGYTF

V gene: TRBV4-2
clone size: -
J gene: TRBJ1-1
CDR3 protein: CASSPRDRDNTEAFF

V gene: TRBV19
clone size: -
J gene: TRBJ2-2
CDR3 protein: CASRVVTGELFF

V gene: TRBV6-6
clone size: -
J gene: TRBJ2-1
CDR3 protein: CASSYTETPTRQFF

V gene: TRBV7-9
clone size: -
J gene: TRBJ1-1
CDR3 protein: CASLGQRTTEAFF

V gene: TRBV7-9
clone size: -
J gene: TRBJ1-5
CDR3 protein: CASSLQTRGRRDQPQHF

V gene: TRBV29-1
clone size: -
J gene: TRBJ2-2
CDR3 protein: CSVNEGSNTGELFF

V gene: TRBV7-2
clone size: -
J gene: TRBJ1-2
CDR3 protein: CASSYQPTGDYGYTF